The 26 T cell receptor beta chains given below trace back to one sample, sequenced in a study of cytomegalovirus exposure and HLA in healthy donors. It was with 60 Vbeta and 13 Jbeta primers that the PCR ran. Here immunoSEQ multiplex PCR was the method, and the copy in TCRdb shows in-frame clones only, minus some. The sample yields approximately 160,000 clones, about 84% seen once. Sequencing was performed on PBMCs. The receptors were gathered from a man aged 18 to 29 in good health and CMV-seronegative.

This clone was seen only a few times. This chain connects TRBV29-1 to TRBJ1-1; 8 nucleotides agree with TRBD1. CDR1 SQVTM and CDR2 ANQGSEA come from the germline V gene. This CDR3 contains 13 residues. Germline trimming cut 8 bases from V and 4 bases from J; bases unmatched to any gene: 9. Here the CDR3 reads CSTQTTGGTEAFF. CDR3 DNA: TGCAGCACCCAGACTACAGGGGGCACTGAAGCTTTCTTT.

CDR3 protein: CSALDSGYTF. Here the CDR3 DNA reads TGCAGTGCGCTTGACTCTGGCTACACCTTC. The chain combines TRBV20-1 with TRBJ1-2; the D is unclear. Germline V gives CDR1 DFQATT, CDR2 SNEGSKA (reference sequence). The germline V and J ends were trimmed by 6 bases and 7 bases, with 9 bases remaining between them. The CDR3 spans 10 residues.

The count of this clone is one. The chain uses TRBV13 and TRBJ2-7; 8 bases fit TRBD1. Germline loops: CDR1 PRHDT, CDR2 FYEKMQ (reference sequence). This CDR3 has 15 residues. The V and J ends lost 3 bases and 6 bases, in that order; junction bases with no gene match: 10. The CDR3 loop is CASSLGRQGPLEQYF. The DNA of the CDR3 is TGTGCCAGCAGCTTGGGTAGACAGGGGCCTCTCGAGCAGTACTTC.

This clone was recorded only once. The rearrangement joins TRBV7-3 to TRBJ2-1; D may be TRBD2 (5 bases). Germline V gene lookup returns CDR1 SGHTA and CDR2 FQGTGA. The V end lost 5 bases, the J end lost 8 bases, and 16 bases lay between the germline ends. The CDR3 runs 14 residues. CDR3 bases: TGTGCCAGCAGCGTACAACCGGGGTACGATGAGCAGTTCTTC. Its protein is CASSVQPGYDEQFF.

This clone has a single count. The chain links TRBV9 to TRBJ1-4; possible D gene TRBD1, 5 bases. V dropped 4 bases and J dropped 10 bases, with 23 bases sitting between them. The CDR3 runs to 16 residues. Germline assignment: CDR1 SGDLS and CDR2 YYNGEE. CDR3 nucleotide sequence: TGTGCCAGCAGCACGGGTTCAGGCGGGGGTTTCCGAAAACTGTTTTTT. Amino acids: CASSTGSGGGFRKLFF.

This clone was observed a single time. J is TRBJ2-7 and V is TRBV27; D ambiguous. Germline V gene lookup returns CDR1 MNHEY and CDR2 SMNVEV (reference sequence). Trimming left V 0 bases short and J 5 bases short, with 8 bases between. The CDR3 length is 13 residues. The CDR3 bases are TGTGCCAGCAGTTTATCTCGCCAGGACGAGCAGTACTTC. Translation: CASSLSRQDEQYF.

V and J are TRBV11-3 and TRBJ2-7; D possibly corresponds to TRBD2 (5 bases). V was cut by 5 bases and J by 2 bases, with 7 bases left in between. The CDR3 contains 12 residues. Germline lookup yields CDR1 SGHNT and CDR2 YENEEA. The CDR3 nucleotides are TGTGCCAGCAGCCGGGGTACCTACGAGCAGTACTTC. This translates into CASSRGTYEQYF. The variable domain in full, completed from reference TRBV11-3 and TRBJ2-7, reads EAGVVQSPRYKIIEKKQPVAFWCNPISGHNTLYWYLQNLGQGPELLIRYENEEAVDDSQLPKDRFSAERLKGVDSTLKIQPAELGDSAVYLCASSRGTYEQYFGPGTRLTVT.

The chain carries TRBV7-9 and TRBJ1-2; TRBD1 is a possible D gene (6 bases). The CDR3 is 16 amino acids. Trimming cost V 2 bases and J 1 base, with 14 bases left between them. The germline V gene encodes CDR1 SEHNR and CDR2 FQNEAQ (reference sequence). CDR3 sequence: CASSLSQGSSNYGYTF. The CDR3 DNA reads TGTGCCAGCAGCTTATCCCAGGGGTCGAGTAACTATGGCTACACCTTC.

The rearrangement links TRBV9 to TRBJ1-2; 9 bases match TRBD1. After removal of 3 bases from V and 4 bases from J, the junction contained 7 bases not matched to a gene. Germline V gene lookup returns CDR1 SGDLS and CDR2 YYNGEE. The CDR3 is made up of 15 amino acids. For the CDR3, the DNA is TGTGCCAGCAGCGAATCACAGGGGGCAATCTATGGCTACACCTTC. It yields the protein CASSESQGAIYGYTF.

This rearrangement joins TRBV11-1 to TRBJ1-1; 8 bases align to TRBD1. V was pared by 5 bases and J by 11 bases, with 13 bases of the junction left unmatched. The germline V gene encodes CDR1 SGHAT and CDR2 FQDESV (reference sequence). The CDR3 loop spans 14 amino acids. This chain's CDR3 is CASSTRNHRGDAFF. The DNA of the CDR3 is TGTGCCAGCAGCACCCGGAACCACAGGGGGGACGCTTTCTTT.

The chain is built from TRBV27 and TRBJ1-2; D gene ambiguous. The CDR3 contains 14 residues. CDR1 and CDR2 (germline): MNHEY, SMNVEV (reference sequence). V lost 6 bases and J 4 bases, leaving 15 bases between the germline ends. CDR3 nucleotide sequence: TGTGCCAGCAGCTCTTATCCTCGGGGCTATGGCTACACCTTC. Amino acids: CASSSYPRGYGYTF.

The chain employs TRBV9 and TRBJ2-7, with D possibly matching TRBD2 (6 bases). V lost 0 bases, J lost 2 bases, and 9 bases lay in between. This CDR3 has 14 residues. In germline, CDR1 is SGDLS, CDR2 YYNGEE. The CDR3 DNA follows: TGTGCCAGCAGCGTAGGGGGACTTGCCTACGAGCAGTACTTC. Its protein is CASSVGGLAYEQYF. The variable domain in full, with the rest retrieved from reference TRBV9 and TRBJ2-7, is DSGVTQTPKHLITATGQRVTLRCSPRSGDLSVYWYQQSLDQGLQFLIQYYNGEERAKGNILERFSAQQFPDLHSELNLSSLELGDSALYFCASSVGGLAYEQYFGPGTRLTVT.

This CDR3 is CASIPDRGPTEAFF. In DNA, the CDR3 is TGTGCCAGTATCCCGGACAGGGGGCCGACTGAAGCTTTCTTT. This chain uses TRBV19 with TRBJ1-1, with 11 bases lining up with TRBD1. The CDR3 extends over 14 amino acids. In germline, CDR1 is LNHDA, CDR2 SQIVND (reference sequence). V was pared by 7 bases and J by 5 bases, with 6 bases of the junction left unmatched.

The chain uses TRBV28 and TRBJ1-5; a possible D gene is TRBD1 (6 bases). CDR1 is MDHEN and CDR2 is SYDVKM in the germline V gene. This CDR3 is 14 amino acids long. Trimming took off 6 bases at V and 4 bases at J, with 13 bases between the two ends. The CDR3 DNA reads as TGTGCCAGCAGCCCCCAGGGGCGGAATCAGCCCCAGCATTTT. Translating gives CASSPQGRNQPQHF.

The chain has TRBV18 and TRBJ1-1; 7 bases match TRBD1. Germline V gene lookup returns CDR1 KGHSH and CDR2 LQKENI. CDR3 length equals 16 residues. Trimming at V came to 6 bases and at J to 0 bases, leaving 10 bases not matched to a gene. Here the CDR3 DNA reads TGTGCCAGCTCCCGAGACAGGGACAACATGAACACTGAAGCTTTCTTT. Translating gives CASSRDRDNMNTEAFF.

The V gene is TRBV9, the J gene TRBJ2-3; unclear D gene. V lost 0 bases to trimming and J lost 2 bases, with 7 bases between them. The CDR3 extends over 14 amino acids. The germline CDR1 and CDR2 sequences are SGDLS and YYNGEE. CDR3 sequence: CASSVVEYTDTQYF. DNA of the CDR3: TGTGCCAGCAGCGTAGTTGAGTACACAGATACGCAGTATTTT.

J is TRBJ1-1 and V is TRBV27, with a possible D match to TRBD1 (5 bases). The CDR3 has 16 residues. With 3 bases removed from V and 1 base from J, the gap between germline ends came to 15 bases. Germline V CDR1 and CDR2: MNHEY, SMNVEV (reference sequence). The CDR3 coding sequence is TGTGCCAGCAGTTTCTTCAGGGATCTGGGGAACACTGAAGCTTTCTTT. Translating it yields CASSFFRDLGNTEAFF.

This rearrangement joins TRBV18 to TRBJ1-1; possibly TRBD1 for D (5 bases). Germline values: CDR1 KGHSH, CDR2 LQKENI. Trimming left V 0 bases short and J 3 bases short, with 11 bases between. The CDR3 covers 15 residues. The CDR3 region has the DNA TGTGCCAGCTCACCACCGGGAGGGGTAGACACTGAAGCTTTCTTT. Its translation is CASSPPGGVDTEAFF.

The gene calls are TRBV30 and TRBJ2-7; 7 bases agree with TRBD2. Germline V lookup: CDR1 GTSNPN, CDR2 SVGIG (reference sequence). Trimming cost V 3 bases and J 6 bases; bases outside gene matches: 11. The CDR3 extends over 14 amino acids. CDR3 sequence (DNA): TGTGCCTGGAGCGCCTGGCGGGAGCAAATCGAGCAGTACTTC. Its protein product is CAWSAWREQIEQYF. Full variable domain (remainder filled in from reference TRBV30 and TRBJ2-7): SQTIHQWPATLVQPVGSPLSLECTVEGTSNPNLYWYRQAAGRGLQLLFYSVGIGQISSEVPQNLSASRPQDRQFILSSKKLLLSDSGFYLCAWSAWREQIEQYFGPGTRLTVT.

This clone was observed a few times. This chain joins TRBV5-6 and TRBJ1-1; D is perhaps TRBD1 (5 bases). The CDR3 is 12 residues long. Germline lookup yields CDR1 SGHDT and CDR2 YYEEEE. Deletions cut 0 bases from V and 11 bases from J, with 11 bases between. For the CDR3, the DNA is TGTGCCAGCAGCTTGGCGTCAGGGCTGGCTTTCTTT. Protein: CASSLASGLAFF.

The chain links TRBV6-5 to TRBJ1-1; possibly TRBD1 for D (5 bases). The CDR3 length is 13 residues. Per the germline V gene, CDR1 is MNHEY and CDR2 is SVGAGI. V gave up 6 bases and J gave up 3 bases, with 11 bases separating them. CDR3 residues: CASRGHGDTEAFF. The CDR3, as DNA: TGTGCCAGCAGGGGGCATGGGGACACTGAAGCTTTCTTT.

In the case of this clone: The junction does not match germline at one end; this may be a read error. The CDR3 sequence: CASSLDQGSTIYF. CDR3 nucleotides: TGTGCCAGCAGCCTGGATCAGGGAAGCACCATATATTTT. The chain carries TRBV11-2 and TRBJ1-3, with D possibly matching TRBD1 (5 bases). CDR1 and CDR2 (germline): SGHAT, FQNNGV. The CDR3 is 13 residues long.

The chain joins TRBV27 to TRBJ2-3; D gene uncertain. This CDR3 is built from 17 residues. CDR1 is MNHEY, CDR2 SMNVEV, per germline (reference sequence). V was pared by 6 bases and J by 0 bases, with 19 bases between. Written as DNA, the CDR3 is TGTGCCAGCAGCCCCTTTACGAGTGCAGGTAGCACAGATACGCAGTATTTT. Amino acids: CASSPFTSAGSTDTQYF.

The rearrangement joins TRBV5-1 to TRBJ1-1; TRBD1 matches at 7 bases. J lost 2 bases, V lost 6 bases, and 16 bases had no gene match. Germline V gene sequence: CDR1 SGHRS, CDR2 YFSETQ. The CDR3 loop spans 17 amino acids. The CDR3 DNA reads TGCGCCAGCACCCGACGGCGGCAGGGGGGCCCTAACACTGAAGCTTTCTTT. The encoded protein is CASTRRRQGGPNTEAFF.

This clone was recorded only once. The gene calls are TRBV18 and TRBJ2-7; D unclear. The germline V gene encodes CDR1 KGHSH and CDR2 LQKENI. The V end was cut by 3 bases, the J end by 3 bases, with 9 bases between. The CDR3 length is 13 residues. CDR3 bases: TGTGCCAGCTCACCCAACGAGCTCTACGAGCAGTACTTC. As protein: CASSPNELYEQYF.

The V gene is TRBV6-1, the J gene TRBJ1-1, with D possibly matching TRBD1 (5 bases). The V gene's germline CDR1 is MNHNS and CDR2 SASEGT. Deletions cut 6 bases from V and 2 bases from J, with 19 bases between. The CDR3 loop spans 16 amino acids. The CDR3 DNA reads TGTGCCAGCAGCGAATCCCTAGGGGTTGCTAACACTGAAGCTTTCTTT. This encodes CASSESLGVANTEAFF.